These T cell receptor beta chains were read from a single sample in a study of PD-1 blockade in classical Hodgkin lymphoma. Produced via immunoSEQ multiplex PCR; TCRdb's table is partial and in-frame only. Of 9,500 to 10,000 clones detected, 70% to 85% appear once; the ten largest clones hold roughly a tenth. The material was CD8+ T cells from blood, obtained before the fourth cycle of nivolumab. The receptors derive from a human donor with classical Hodgkin lymphoma. Both conserved end residues are part of each CDR3. A D gene is named only where the DNA matches it firmly. Clone size is stated in some rows and not others, as once, few, many or a class when expanded.

V gene	J gene	clone size	D gene	CDR3 DNA	CDR3 protein
TRBV9	TRBJ2-2	.	TRBD2	TGTGCCAGCAACAACGGGACTAGCGATTATCGGGAGCTGTTTTTT	CASNNGTSDYRELFF
TRBV11-2	TRBJ2-7	.	TRBD2	TGTGCCAGCAGCTTAGGACTAGCGGGCGAGCAGTACTTC	CASSLGLAGEQYF
TRBV4-1	TRBJ1-1	.	.	TGCGCCAGCAGCCACCCCGGGGCTGAAGCTTTCTTT	CASSHPGAEAFF
TRBV7-7	TRBJ2-1	.	.	TGTGCCAGCAGCTTAAACGAAGGGAATGAGCAGTTCTTC	CASSLNEGNEQFF
TRBV6-6	TRBJ2-7	few	.	TGTGCCAGCAGCCCAGTCCGCTACGAGCAGTACTTC	CASSPVRYEQYF
TRBV28	TRBJ2-2	.	.	TGTGCCAGCAGTTTAATCGGGGGTTTTGGTACCGGGGAGCTGTTTTTT	CASSLIGGFGTGELFF
TRBV4-1	TRBJ1-1	.	.	TGCGCCAGCAGCCAAACATCGAATTTCATGAACACTGAAGCTTTCTTT	CASSQTSNFMNTEAFF
TRBV11-2	TRBJ2-3	.	TRBD2	TGTGCCAGTAGCGGGATCGCAGATACGCAGTATTTT	CASSGIADTQYF
TRBV2	TRBJ1-1	.	.	TGTGCCAGCAGCCTCAGGGCAGTTGAAGCTTTCTTT	CASSLRAVEAFF
TRBV2	TRBJ2-2	.	TRBD2	TGTGCCAGCAGTGAATCTCGACTAGCGGCGAACACCGGGGAGCTGTTTTTT	CASSESRLAANTGELFF
TRBV29-1	TRBJ2-7	.	TRBD1	TGCAGCGTCGCCCGGACAGGGAGCTACGAGCAGTACTTC	CSVARTGSYEQYF
TRBV2	TRBJ1-1	.	TRBD1	TGTGCCAGCAGGGGACAGGTTAACACTGAAGCTTTCTTT	CASRGQVNTEAFF
TRBV27	TRBJ1-1	.	.	TGTGCCAGCAGTTTAATGGGGACAAATGAAGCTTTCTTT	CASSLMGTNEAFF
TRBV6-5	TRBJ1-1	few	TRBD1	TGTGCCAGCAGTTTTTTCAGGGGGCGAATGGGCACTGAAGCTTTCTTT	CASSFFRGRMGTEAFF
TRBV7-9	TRBJ2-7	.	TRBD2	TGTGCCAGCAGCTGGGTACTAGCGGGAGGGTCCTACGAGCAGTACTTC	CASSWVLAGGSYEQYF
TRBV15	TRBJ2-5	.	.	TGTGCCACCAGCCGTAATTGGGGGGAGACCCAGTACTTC	CATSRNWGETQYF
TRBV6-1	TRBJ2-2	few	TRBD2	TGTGCCAGCAGTGTGACTAGCGGGAGGGCCACCGGGGAGCTGTTTTTT	CASSVTSGRATGELFF
TRBV7-9	TRBJ2-7	.	.	TGTGCCAGCAGCACAACCTACGAGCAGTACTTC	CASSTTYEQYF
TRBV6-1	TRBJ2-3	.	.	TGTGCCAGCAGTGACGCCACCCATACTAGCACAGATACGCAGTATTTT	CASSDATHTSTDTQYF
TRBV5-6	TRBJ2-3	.	TRBD2	TGTGCCAGCAGCTCGGGACTAGCGTACTACACAGATACGCAGTATTTT	CASSSGLAYYTDTQYF
TRBV5-6	TRBJ2-3	few	.	TGTGCCAGCAGCTTGGGTCTTTTCACGCAGTATTTT	CASSLGLFTQYF
TRBV19	TRBJ1-3	.	.	TGTGCCAGTAGTATAGACCTGGCGAGCTCTGGAAACACCATATATTTT	CASSIDLASSGNTIYF
TRBV18	TRBJ2-1	.	TRBD1	TGTGCCAGCTCACCACCGGGACAGGGGGTTATTTACAATGAGCAGTTCTTC	CASSPPGQGVIYNEQFF
TRBV2	TRBJ1-1	.	.	TGTGCCAGCAGCTCAGGCGGTTACACTGAAGCTTTCTTT	CASSSGGYTEAFF
TRBV9	TRBJ2-7	.	.	TGTGCCAGCAGCGTAGCTGTGGGGGACGAGCAGTACTTC	CASSVAVGDEQYF
TRBV15	TRBJ2-4	.	.	TGTGCCACCAGCCGGAGTCGGGCCAAAACGAACATTCAGTACTTC	CATSRSRAKTNIQYF
TRBV14	TRBJ2-1	medium-sized	TRBD1	TGTGCCAGCAGAGCAAGGACAGGGGCCTACAATGAGCAGTTCTTC	CASRARTGAYNEQFF
TRBV4-1	TRBJ1-5	.	.	TGCGCCAGCAGCCAAGCGCAGGCTAGCAATCAGCCCCAGCATTTT	CASSQAQASNQPQHF
TRBV9	TRBJ2-1	.	.	TGTGCCAGCAATGAGGGCAGGAGATACAATGAGCAGTTCTTC	CASNEGRRYNEQFF
TRBV10-1	TRBJ2-3	few	TRBD2	TGCGCCAGCAGTGAGGTCCCCCTAGCGGGGAGCACAGATACGCAGTATTTT	CASSEVPLAGSTDTQYF
TRBV7-9	TRBJ2-7	few	.	TGTGCCAGCAGCCCCGGGACACCGGAGGACGAGCAGTACTTC	CASSPGTPEDEQYF
TRBV5-3	TRBJ1-2	.	.	TGTGCCAGAACCCGGGAAGGCACCCAGTACTATGGCTACACCTTC	CARTREGTQYYGYTF
TRBV9	TRBJ2-1	once	.	TGTGCCAGCAGCGTAGGGGCTAGCCCGTACAATGAGCAGTTCTTC	CASSVGASPYNEQFF
TRBV4-3	TRBJ1-2	.	.	TGCGCCAGCAGCCAAGTGGCCGAGGGGTCGTTATATGGCTACACCTTC	CASSQVAEGSLYGYTF
TRBV27	TRBJ1-5	.	.	TGTGCCAGCAGTTTTTTAGGGGACAATCAGCCCCAGCATTTT	CASSFLGDNQPQHF
TRBV7-9	TRBJ2-2	.	TRBD2	TGTGCCAGCAGCGGAGCGGGGGGGATCGCGAACACCGGGGAGCTGTTTTTT	CASSGAGGIANTGELFF
TRBV30	TRBJ1-6	.	TRBD1	TGTGCCTCGACCGGGGATCCGGGACAGATCTCCTATAATTCACCCCTCCACTTT	CASTGDPGQISYNSPLHF
TRBV4-1	TRBJ2-1	once	.	TGCGCCAGCAGCCTAAGCGGTAGCTCCTACAATGAGCAGTTCTTC	CASSLSGSSYNEQFF
TRBV28	TRBJ1-1	.	.	TGTGCCAGCAGTTTGATAGGGAGGAATACTGAAGCTTTCTTT	CASSLIGRNTEAFF
TRBV5-5	TRBJ2-7	.	TRBD2	TGTGCCAGCAGCTTGTGGGTAGCGGGAGTTTACGAGCAGTACTTC	CASSLWVAGVYEQYF
TRBV14	TRBJ1-2	once	.	TGTGCCAGCAGCCTTAATATAGGACGGCCCGGAGGGGGGTATGGCTACACCTTC	CASSLNIGRPGGGYGYTF
TRBV9	TRBJ1-1	.	.	TGTGCCAGCAGCGTAGGGGGGGGGCCGGCTGGCACTGAAGCTTTCTTT	CASSVGGGPAGTEAFF
TRBV11-1	TRBJ2-5	.	.	TGTGCCAGCAGCTTAGGCGTCGAAAAAGAGACCCAGTACTTC	CASSLGVEKETQYF
TRBV9	TRBJ1-1	few	.	TGTGCCAGCAGCGTAGCGACGAACACTGAAGCTTTCTTT	CASSVATNTEAFF
TRBV30	TRBJ2-3	.	TRBD2	TGTGCCTGGATGGGGGGTAGCGGGAGGAAAGGGACAGATACGCAGTATTTT	CAWMGGSGRKGTDTQYF
TRBV12-5	TRBJ1-1	few	.	TGTGCTAGTGGCTCAAGTGGAGACACTGAAGCTTTCTTT	CASGSSGDTEAFF
TRBV4-2	TRBJ2-1	few	TRBD2	TGTGCCAGCAGCCAAGAAGTAGGACTAGCCTCCTACAATGAGCAGTTCTTC	CASSQEVGLASYNEQFF
TRBV13	TRBJ2-7	.	TRBD2	TGTGCCAGCAGCTTGGGCCCTAGCGGGAACAACTACGAGCAGTACTTC	CASSLGPSGNNYEQYF